This T cell receptor beta chain was captured in a study of blood T cell repertoires in COVID-19. Across over 20 US areas, participants ranged in age from about 18 to 100 years. Membership in each cohort depended on participant-reported clinical history. Donors of Cohort 3 who recovered were those that had two negative PCRs, clearance, or symptom resolution. Germline V lookup: CDR1 SNHLY, CDR2 FYNNEI. This CDR3 has 19 amino acids. Losses at the gene ends were 4 bases for V and 0 bases for J; bases not matched to a gene: 17. In the source study's methods: Estimation of nucleated cell counts relied on the amplification of reference gene primers. Clones were sequenced by immunoSEQ multiplex PCR, and TCRdb holds only the in-frame ones, with some missing. Clone size and the V and J calls come from that table; the DNA yielded D and trimming. The sample has fewer than 350,000 clones, under 90% seen once.

This receptor was obtained from a woman in her forties who had recovered from COVID-19. The gene calls are TRBV2 and TRBJ2-7, with TRBD1 identical over 8 bases. Sequenced input: PBMCs or T cells enriched from blood (not recorded which). CDR3 bases: TGTGCCAGCAGTGGAATGAGGACAGGGCTTCAACAAAGCTCCTACGAGCAGTACTTC. It encodes CASSGMRTGLQQSSYEQYF.